This T cell receptor beta chain emerged from a study of radiotherapy plus CTLA-4 blockade in lung cancer. Looking at the study overall: Objective responses were documented in under 20% of patients, with disease control in about 28%.

With respect to this clone: The antigen is not known.

Lung cancer patients with chemo-refractory metastatic non-small-cell disease were given focal radiation plus CTLA-4 blockade with ipilimumab. Overall study results and limits: Dynamics of early blood T cell clones, together with interferon-beta, were reportedly the best predictors of response. There was expansion of tumor-derived TCR clones in blood after radiotherapy plus ipilimumab.

Repertoires were generated with immunoSEQ multiplex PCR, while TCRdb's copy carries only in-frame clones and drops some. Among approximately 67,000 clones listed, about 83% were seen once. Trimming shortened V by 3 bases and J by 0 bases, and 14 bases separated the two germline ends. Germline V gives CDR1 SGHVS, CDR2 FNYEAQ. The CDR3 loop spans 16 amino acids. V gene TRBV7-6 combines with J gene TRBJ1-1, with a weak D call TRBD1 (5 bases). The TCR comes from a human donor with non-small cell lung cancer who had a partial response to radiotherapy plus ipilimumab. The sequencing here drew on peripheral blood, taken from a patient treated with radiotherapy plus ipilimumab. The CDR3 loop is CASSFPPDRLNTEAFF. The CDR3 nucleotides are TGTGCCAGCAGCTTCCCCCCCGACAGACTGAACACTGAAGCTTTCTTT. Supplemented by reference TRBV7-6 and TRBJ1-1, the full variable domain reads GAGVSQSPRYKVTKRGQDVALRCDPISGHVSLYWYRQALGQGPEFLTYFNYEAQQDKSGLPNDRFSAERPEGSISTLTIQRTEQRDSAMYRCASSFPPDRLNTEAFFGQGTRLTVV.